The next 21 T cell receptor beta chains were all read from a single sample in a study of a mutant IDH1 vaccine in newly diagnosed glioma. Clones were sequenced by immunoSEQ multiplex PCR, and TCRdb holds only the in-frame ones, with some missing. Of roughly 70,000 clones detected, about 87% appear once; the ten largest clones hold 13%. Their antigens are not known. Sample time point: week 23, last vaccination. Vaccine doses each comprised 300 ug of mutant IDH1 20-mer peptide, with topical imiquimod. The specimen comprised PBMCs, sampled from a glioma patient whose treatment included an IDH1 peptide vaccine. The source of these receptors is a man between 18 and 35 years old with glioma.

The J gene is TRBJ2-3, the V gene TRBV6-4; D not resolved. CDR1 and CDR2 (germline): MRHNA, SNTAGT. The ends were cut back, 7 bases at V and 2 bases at J, with 10 bases in the middle. CDR3 length equals 13 residues. CDR3 nucleotides: TGTGCCAGCACCAAAATTATCACAGATACGCAGTATTTT. It codes for CASTKIITDTQYF.

The J gene is TRBJ1-1, the V gene TRBV9; D may be TRBD1 (5 bases). CDR3 length: 15 amino acids. Germline V gene data show CDR1 as SGDLS and CDR2 as YYNGEE. Trimming took 2 bases from V and 6 from J, leaving 17 bases between them. CDR3 sequence (DNA): TGTGCCAGCAGCGTGAGCGTGGGGGATATCCCTGAAGCTTTCTTT. This translates into CASSVSVGDIPEAFF.

This clone was counted once. The chain combines TRBV4-2 with TRBJ2-3; maybe TRBD1 (5 bases). The CDR3 has 14 amino acids. Looked up from germline, CDR1 is LGHNA and CDR2 is YNFKEQ. Trimming cost V 4 bases and J 6 bases, with 14 bases left between them. CDR3: CASSRLGVVDTQYF. The CDR3 nucleotides are TGTGCCAGCAGCCGCCTAGGGGTGGTGGATACGCAGTATTTT.

V is TRBV15 and J is TRBJ1-3, with 9 bases identical to TRBD1. CDR3 length equals 23 residues. CDR1 is LNHNV, CDR2 YYDKDF, per germline (reference sequence). The trim removed 0 bases at V and 5 bases at J, leaving 26 bases unmatched. DNA for the CDR3: TGTGCCACCAGCAGAGATCGGCGGGACAGGGATGCGGGGTCAAAGGAGGATAGAAACACCATATATTTT. Residues: CATSRDRRDRDAGSKEDRNTIYF.

V and J are TRBV5-1 and TRBJ2-3; D tentatively fits TRBD1 or TRBD2 (5 bases each). The V end lost 0 bases, the J end lost 2 bases, and 13 bases lay between the germline ends. The CDR3 consists of 16 residues. Germline V gene data show CDR1 as SGHRS and CDR2 as YFSETQ. This chain's CDR3 is CASSLALTADTDTQYF. Here the CDR3 DNA reads TGCGCCAGCAGCTTGGCCTTGACAGCGGACACAGATACGCAGTATTTT. The whole variable domain, remainder taken from reference TRBV5-1 and TRBJ2-3, is KAGVTQTPRYLIKTRGQQVTLSCSPISGHRSVSWYQQTPGQGLQFLFEYFSETQRNKGNFPGRFSGRQFSNSRSEMNVSTLELGDSALYLCASSLALTADTDTQYFGPGTRLTVL.

The chain uses TRBV4-1 and TRBJ1-5; 8 bases match TRBD1. Germline V lookup: CDR1 MGHRA, CDR2 YSYEKL. The CDR3 is 15 residues long. J gave up 7 bases and V 0 bases, and 5 bases lay outside the gene matches. The CDR3 loop is CASSQDAQGGQPQHF. DNA of the CDR3: TGCGCCAGCAGCCAAGACGCACAGGGGGGCCAGCCCCAGCATTTT.

The chain links TRBV7-2 to TRBJ2-1; 8 positions match TRBD2. V lost 5 bases, J lost 8 bases, and 11 bases stayed unmatched. Germline values: CDR1 SGHTA, CDR2 FQGNSA. The length of the CDR3 is 15 residues. CDR3: CASSLLQRGPDEQFF. The CDR3 nucleotides read TGTGCCAGCAGCCTACTCCAGCGGGGGCCGGATGAGCAGTTCTTC.

This sequence joins TRBV6-5 and TRBJ2-2; the D is unclear. Germline lookup yields CDR1 MNHEY and CDR2 SVGAGI. V dropped 1 base and J dropped 3 bases, with 6 bases sitting between them. The length of the CDR3 is 14 residues. CDR3: CASSYFPYTGELFF. CDR3 DNA sequence: TGTGCCAGCAGTTACTTCCCTTACACCGGGGAGCTGTTTTTT.

This chain connects TRBV5-1 to TRBJ1-1; D is possibly TRBD1 (6 bases). The CDR3 is 14 residues long. With 5 bases removed from V and 0 bases from J, the gap between germline ends came to 11 bases. Per the germline V gene, CDR1 is SGHRS and CDR2 is YFSETQ. The CDR3 nucleotides read TGCGCCAGCAGACAGGGAAGTCTGAACACTGAAGCTTTCTTT. It specifies CASRQGSLNTEAFF.

The chain employs TRBV5-1 and TRBJ1-6; TRBD1 is a possible D gene (5 bases). Germline lookup yields CDR1 SGHRS and CDR2 YFSETQ. The CDR3 extends over 16 amino acids. Deletions cut 0 bases from V and 7 bases from J, with 14 bases between. The CDR3 nucleotides are TGCGCCAGCAGCTTGGCCGGTGGGGCCCTGAATTCACCCCTCCACTTT. Protein sequence: CASSLAGGALNSPLHF.

V is TRBV28 and J is TRBJ1-5; D is unresolved. CDR3 length: 14 amino acids. Trimming stripped 6 bases from V and 0 bases from J, with 9 bases between. CDR1 is MDHEN, CDR2 SYDVKM, per germline. The CDR3 region has the DNA TGTGCCAGCAGCCCCCATGGTAGCAATCAGCCCCAGCATTTT. Its translation: CASSPHGSNQPQHF.

The V gene is TRBV19, the J gene TRBJ1-5; the match to TRBD1 covers 7 bases. Germline V CDR1 and CDR2: LNHDA, SQIVND (reference sequence). The CDR3 totals 16 residues. Trimming removed 7 bases from V and 1 base from J; junction bases left unmatched: 10. As DNA, the CDR3 is TGTGCCAGTACCCCAAGAGGGGGCCTGAGCAATCAGCCCCAGCATTTT. Its protein product is CASTPRGGLSNQPQHF.

The J gene is TRBJ1-6, the V gene TRBV4-1, with D perhaps TRBD1 (6 bases). The germline CDR1 and CDR2 sequences are MGHRA and YSYEKL. Deletions cut 1 base from V and 7 bases from J, with 11 bases between. This CDR3 is built from 15 residues. The CDR3 region is CASSQGNRVNSPLHF. The CDR3 region has the DNA TGCGCCAGCAGCCAAGGGAACAGGGTAAATTCACCCCTCCACTTT.

The CDR3 loop reads CASSSLDRGLDTGELFF. For the CDR3, the DNA is TGTGCCAGCAGCAGCCTAGACAGGGGGCTAGACACCGGGGAGCTGTTTTTT. The chain combines TRBV5-5 with TRBJ2-2; 10 bases match TRBD1. The CDR3 is made up of 17 amino acids. Trimming removed 4 bases from V and 3 bases from J; junction bases left unmatched: 9. Germline V gene sequence: CDR1 SGHKS, CDR2 YYEKEE (reference sequence).

The chain combines TRBV5-4 with TRBJ2-3; D is perhaps TRBD2 (5 bases). From germline, CDR1 is SGHNT and CDR2 YYREEE (reference sequence). The CDR3 totals 15 residues. Trimming removed 0 bases from V and 2 bases from J, with 10 bases in between. The CDR3 spells CASSLGGPHTDTQYF. In DNA form, the CDR3 reads TGTGCCAGCAGCTTGGGAGGGCCGCACACAGATACGCAGTATTTT.

V gene TRBV4-3 combines with J gene TRBJ2-5; maybe TRBD2 (6 bases). This CDR3 region has 16 residues. The V gene lost 0 bases and the J gene lost 5 bases, with 16 bases spanning the gap. Germline loops: CDR1 LGHNA, CDR2 YSLEER. The CDR3 region is CASSQEGGGRRETQYF. The DNA for the CDR3 is TGCGCCAGCAGCCAAGAGGGAGGTGGCAGGAGGGAGACCCAGTACTTC.

The chain carries TRBV2 and TRBJ1-3; D not resolved. V was clipped by 6 bases and J by 0 bases, with 12 bases between them. Germline values: CDR1 SNHLY, CDR2 FYNNEI. The CDR3 covers 15 residues. The chain's CDR3 is CASRDVADSGNTIYF. The CDR3 DNA is TGTGCCAGCAGGGACGTGGCGGACTCTGGAAACACCATATATTTT. Looking up the rest from reference TRBV2 and TRBJ1-3 gives the full variable domain: EPEVTQTPSHQVTQMGQEVILRCVPISNHLYFYWYRQILGQKVEFLVSFYNNEISEKSEIFDDQFSVERPDGSNFTLKIRSTKLEDSAMYFCASRDVADSGNTIYFGEGSWLTVV.

The genes are TRBV10-3 and TRBJ1-1; TRBD1 matches 7 bases. V was pared by 8 bases and J by 5 bases, with 11 bases of the junction left unmatched. CDR1 is ENHRY, CDR2 SYGVKD, per germline. The CDR3 sequence is 14 residues long. CDR3 coding DNA: TGTGCCATCTCGGCGACAGGGAGGGGGACTGAAGCTTTCTTT. This sequence encodes CAISATGRGTEAFF.

V gene TRBV4-3 combines with J gene TRBJ1-2, with 11 bases aligning to TRBD1. The length of the CDR3 is 18 residues. J gave up 5 bases and V 4 bases, and 15 bases lay outside the gene matches. From germline, CDR1 is LGHNA and CDR2 YSLEER. CDR3 nucleotides: TGCGCCAGCAGCCCCTCTCGAGGCGGGACAGGGGGAGAGTATGGCTACACCTTC. Its protein product is CASSPSRGGTGGEYGYTF.

This clone has just a few counts. The V gene is TRBV7-9, the J gene TRBJ1-1; no definite D call. Trimming removed 4 bases at V and 0 bases at J, with 12 bases between. The CDR3 is 15 residues long. CDR1 and CDR2 (germline): SEHNR, FQNEAQ (reference sequence). As DNA, the CDR3 is TGTGCCAGCAGCTCGTCGCGAATCGTGAACACTGAAGCTTTCTTT. Its translation is CASSSSRIVNTEAFF.

The genes are TRBV27 and TRBJ2-1, with 8 bases lining up with TRBD1. With V trimmed by 0 bases and J by 9 bases, 13 bases remained unmatched. Per the germline V gene, CDR1 is MNHEY and CDR2 is SMNVEV (reference sequence). The CDR3 is 17 residues long. CDR3 sequence reads: CASSLSAAGGQGVEQFF. The CDR3 nucleotides are TGTGCCAGCAGTTTATCGGCCGCAGGGGGCCAGGGTGTTGAGCAGTTCTTC.